This T cell receptor beta chain was profiled in a study of T cells after posttransplantation cyclophosphamide. Study results and limitations: Skin or GI-infiltrating T cells shared few TRB sequences with blood. Later post-transplant blood repertoires were often dominated by donor CD8+ memory clones.

Many counts were recorded for this clone. The antigen is undetermined. Profiled with immunoSEQ multiplex PCR; TCRdb holds only in-frame clones, not every one. The sample yields 44,000 or so clones, without any singletons. Peripheral blood was collected from the related graft donor on the marrow donation day. V lost 4 bases to trimming and J lost 2 bases; unmatched junction nucleotides: 3. The length of the CDR3 is 14 residues. Germline V gene data show CDR1 as LGHNA and CDR2 as YNFKEQ. J is TRBJ2-3 and V is TRBV4-2; 7 nucleotides agree with TRBD2. The sequenced material came from PBMCs. The source is a man aged 35-49 years in good health, CMV-negative, and a related stem cell transplant donor. The CDR3 protein is CASSLGLHTDTQYF. DNA for the CDR3: TGTGCCAGCAGCCTGGGACTACACACAGATACGCAGTATTTT.